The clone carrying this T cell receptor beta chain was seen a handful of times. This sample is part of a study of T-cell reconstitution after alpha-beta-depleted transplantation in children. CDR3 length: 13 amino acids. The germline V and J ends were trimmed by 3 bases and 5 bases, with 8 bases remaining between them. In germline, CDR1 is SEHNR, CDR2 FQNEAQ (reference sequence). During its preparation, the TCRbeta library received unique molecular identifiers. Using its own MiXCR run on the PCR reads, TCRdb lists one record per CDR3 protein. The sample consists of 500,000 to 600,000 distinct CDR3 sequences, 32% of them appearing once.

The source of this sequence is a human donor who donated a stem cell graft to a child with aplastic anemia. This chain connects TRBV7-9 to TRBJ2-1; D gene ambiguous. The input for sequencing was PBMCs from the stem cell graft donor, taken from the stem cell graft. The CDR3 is CASSFRIDNEQFF. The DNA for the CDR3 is TGTGCCAGCAGCTTCCGCATTGACAATGAGCAGTTCTTC. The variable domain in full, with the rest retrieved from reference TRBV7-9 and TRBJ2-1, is DTGVSQNPRHKITKRGQNVTFRCDPISEHNRLYWYRQTLGQGPEFLTYFQNEAQLEKSRLLSDRFSAERPKGSFSTLEIQRTEQGDSAMYLCASSFRIDNEQFFGPGTRLTVL.